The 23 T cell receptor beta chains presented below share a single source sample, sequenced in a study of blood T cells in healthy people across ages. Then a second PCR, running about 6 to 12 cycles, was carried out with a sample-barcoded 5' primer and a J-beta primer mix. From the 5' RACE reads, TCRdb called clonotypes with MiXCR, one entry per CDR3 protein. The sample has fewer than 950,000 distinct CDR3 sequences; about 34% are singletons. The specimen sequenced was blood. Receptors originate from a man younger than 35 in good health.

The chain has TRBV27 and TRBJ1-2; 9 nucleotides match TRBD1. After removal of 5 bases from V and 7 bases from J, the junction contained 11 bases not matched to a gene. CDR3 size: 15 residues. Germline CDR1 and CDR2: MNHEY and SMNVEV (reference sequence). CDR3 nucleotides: TGTGCCAGCAGTGCGTTAACAGGGGGCGCGTGTGGCTACACCTTC. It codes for CASSALTGGACGYTF.

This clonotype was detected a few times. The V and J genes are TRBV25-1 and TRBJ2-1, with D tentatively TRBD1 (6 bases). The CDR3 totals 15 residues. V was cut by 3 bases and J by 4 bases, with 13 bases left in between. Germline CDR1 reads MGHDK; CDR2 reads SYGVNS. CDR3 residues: CASSDGGDRYNEQFF. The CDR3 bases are TGTGCCAGCAGTGATGGGGGAGACAGGTACAATGAGCAGTTCTTC.

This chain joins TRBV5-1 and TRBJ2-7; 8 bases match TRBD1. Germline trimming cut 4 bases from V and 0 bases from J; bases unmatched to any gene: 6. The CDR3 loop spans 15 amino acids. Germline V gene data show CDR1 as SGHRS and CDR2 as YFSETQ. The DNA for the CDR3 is TGCGCCAGCAGCCCGGGGACAGGCCTCTCCTACGAGCAGTACTTC. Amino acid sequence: CASSPGTGLSYEQYF.

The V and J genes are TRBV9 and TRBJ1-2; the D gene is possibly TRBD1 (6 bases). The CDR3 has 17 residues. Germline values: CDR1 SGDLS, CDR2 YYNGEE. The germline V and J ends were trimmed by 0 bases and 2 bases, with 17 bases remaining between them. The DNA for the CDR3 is TGTGCCAGCAGCGTAGGCGCAGGGGCGCCGGCGAACTATGGCTACACCTTC. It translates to CASSVGAGAPANYGYTF.

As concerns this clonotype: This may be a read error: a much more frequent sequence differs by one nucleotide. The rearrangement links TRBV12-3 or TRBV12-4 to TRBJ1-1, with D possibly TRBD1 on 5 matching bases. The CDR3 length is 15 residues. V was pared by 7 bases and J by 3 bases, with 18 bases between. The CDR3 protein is CASISPGRWDTEAFF. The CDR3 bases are TGTGCCAGCATCTCCCCGGGACGATGGGACACTGAAGCTTTCTTT.

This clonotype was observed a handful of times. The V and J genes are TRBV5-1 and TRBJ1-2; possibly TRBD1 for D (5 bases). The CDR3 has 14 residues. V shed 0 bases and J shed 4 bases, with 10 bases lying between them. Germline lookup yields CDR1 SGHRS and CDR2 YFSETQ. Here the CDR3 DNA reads TGCGCCAGCAGCTTGGCGGAGGGGAGCTATGGCTACACCTTC. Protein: CASSLAEGSYGYTF.

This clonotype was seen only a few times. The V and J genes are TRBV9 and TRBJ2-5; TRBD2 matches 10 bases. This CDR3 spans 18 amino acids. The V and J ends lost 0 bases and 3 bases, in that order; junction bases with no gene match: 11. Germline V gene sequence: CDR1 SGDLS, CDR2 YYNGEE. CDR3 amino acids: CASSVAPAITSGEETQYF. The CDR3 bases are TGTGCCAGCAGCGTAGCCCCGGCCATCACTAGCGGGGAAGAGACCCAGTACTTC.

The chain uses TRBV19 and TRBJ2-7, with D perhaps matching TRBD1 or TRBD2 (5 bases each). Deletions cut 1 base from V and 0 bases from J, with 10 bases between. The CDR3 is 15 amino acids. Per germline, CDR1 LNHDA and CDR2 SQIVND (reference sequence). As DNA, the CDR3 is TGTGCCAGTAGTATAGCTACGGGGACCTCCTACGAGCAGTACTTC. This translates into CASSIATGTSYEQYF. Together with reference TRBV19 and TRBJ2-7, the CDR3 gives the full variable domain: DGGITQSPKYLFRKEGQNVTLSCEQNLNHDAMYWYRQDPGQGLRLIYYSQIVNDFQKGDIAEGYSVSREKKESFPLTVTSAQKNPTAFYLCASSIATGTSYEQYFGPGTRLTVT.

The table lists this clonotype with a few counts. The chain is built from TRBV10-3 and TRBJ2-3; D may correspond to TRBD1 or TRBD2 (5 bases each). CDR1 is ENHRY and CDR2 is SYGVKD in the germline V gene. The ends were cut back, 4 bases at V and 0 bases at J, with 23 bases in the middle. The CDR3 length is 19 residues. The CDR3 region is CAISGEGLVVRTSTDTQYF. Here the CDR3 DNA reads TGTGCCATCAGTGGAGAGGGGCTAGTCGTACGCACTAGCACAGATACGCAGTATTTT.

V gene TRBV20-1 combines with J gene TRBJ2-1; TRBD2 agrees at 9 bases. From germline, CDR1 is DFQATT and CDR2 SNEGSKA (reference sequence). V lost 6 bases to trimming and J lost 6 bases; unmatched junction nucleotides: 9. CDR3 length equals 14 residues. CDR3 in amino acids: CSAPATSGCNEQFF. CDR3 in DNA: TGCAGTGCGCCCGCGACTAGCGGCTGCAATGAGCAGTTCTTC.

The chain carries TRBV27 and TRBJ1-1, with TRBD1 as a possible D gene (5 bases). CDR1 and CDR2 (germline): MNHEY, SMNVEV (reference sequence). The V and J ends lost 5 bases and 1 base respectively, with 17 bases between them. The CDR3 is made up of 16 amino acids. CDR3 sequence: CASSETAGRGNTEAFF. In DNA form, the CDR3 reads TGTGCCAGCAGTGAGACGGCAGGGAGGGGGAACACTGAAGCTTTCTTT.

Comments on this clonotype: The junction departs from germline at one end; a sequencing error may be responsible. The CDR3 loop is CAIRASTSPGGYTF. CDR3 bases: TGTGCCATCAGGGCGTCGACCTCCCCTGGGGGCTACACCTTT. The chain joins TRBV10-3 to TRBJ1-2; D may be TRBD1 (6 bases). Germline CDR1 and CDR2: ENHRY and SYGVKD. This CDR3 has 14 residues.

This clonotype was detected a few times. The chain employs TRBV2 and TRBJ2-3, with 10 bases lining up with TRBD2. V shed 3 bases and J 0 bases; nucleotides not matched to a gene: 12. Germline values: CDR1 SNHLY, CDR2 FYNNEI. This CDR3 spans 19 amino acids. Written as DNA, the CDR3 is TGTGCCAGCAGTGATGGGCTAGCGGGGGATACACGTAGCACAGATACGCAGTATTTT. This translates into CASSDGLAGDTRSTDTQYF.

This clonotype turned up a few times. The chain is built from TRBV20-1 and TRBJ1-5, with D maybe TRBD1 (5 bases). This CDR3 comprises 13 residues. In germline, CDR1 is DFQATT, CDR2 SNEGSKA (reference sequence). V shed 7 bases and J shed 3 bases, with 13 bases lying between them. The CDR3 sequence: CSVPGGVNQPQHF. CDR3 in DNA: TGCAGTGTACCCGGGGGGGTCAATCAGCCCCAGCATTTT.

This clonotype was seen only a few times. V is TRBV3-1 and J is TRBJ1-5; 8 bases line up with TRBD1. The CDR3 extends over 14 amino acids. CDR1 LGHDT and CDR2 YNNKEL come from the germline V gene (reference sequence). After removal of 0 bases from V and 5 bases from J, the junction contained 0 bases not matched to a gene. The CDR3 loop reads CASSQETGDQPQHF. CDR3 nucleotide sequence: TGTGCCAGCAGCCAAGAGACAGGGGATCAGCCCCAGCATTTT.

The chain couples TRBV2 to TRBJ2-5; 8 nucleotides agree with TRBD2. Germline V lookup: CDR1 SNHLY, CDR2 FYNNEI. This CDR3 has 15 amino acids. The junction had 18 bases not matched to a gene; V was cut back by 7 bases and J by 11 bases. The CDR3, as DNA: TGTGCCAGCACGTCCTCTCGGGGGGGCCGCAATGAGCAGTACTTC. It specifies CASTSSRGGRNEQYF.

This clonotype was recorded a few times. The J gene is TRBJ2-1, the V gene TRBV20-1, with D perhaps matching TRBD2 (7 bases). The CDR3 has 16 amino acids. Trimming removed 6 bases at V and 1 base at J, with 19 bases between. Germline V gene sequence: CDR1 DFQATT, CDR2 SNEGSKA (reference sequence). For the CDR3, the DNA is TGCAGTGCGTCGGGGAGGGAGGGGGAATCCTACAATGAGCAGTTCTTC. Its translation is CSASGREGESYNEQFF.

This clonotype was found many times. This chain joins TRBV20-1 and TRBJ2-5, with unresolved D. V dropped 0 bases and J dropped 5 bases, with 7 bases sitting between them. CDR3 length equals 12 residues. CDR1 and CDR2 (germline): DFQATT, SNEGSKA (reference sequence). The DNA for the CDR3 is TGCAGTGCTAGAGAGGGCGATGAGACCCAGTACTTC. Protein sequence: CSAREGDETQYF.

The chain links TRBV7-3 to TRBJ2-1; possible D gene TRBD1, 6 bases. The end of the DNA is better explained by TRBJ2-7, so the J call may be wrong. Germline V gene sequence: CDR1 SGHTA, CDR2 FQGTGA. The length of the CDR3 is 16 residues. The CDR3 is CASSPTTGYTYNEQYF. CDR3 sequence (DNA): TGTGCCAGCAGCCCGACGACAGGTTATACCTACAATGAGCAGTACTTC.

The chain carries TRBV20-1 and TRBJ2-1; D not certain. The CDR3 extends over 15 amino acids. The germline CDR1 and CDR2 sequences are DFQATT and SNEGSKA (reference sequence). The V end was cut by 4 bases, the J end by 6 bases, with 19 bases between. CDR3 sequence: CSANDRATTPNEQFF. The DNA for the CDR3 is TGCAGTGCTAACGATCGGGCGACCACGCCCAATGAGCAGTTCTTC.

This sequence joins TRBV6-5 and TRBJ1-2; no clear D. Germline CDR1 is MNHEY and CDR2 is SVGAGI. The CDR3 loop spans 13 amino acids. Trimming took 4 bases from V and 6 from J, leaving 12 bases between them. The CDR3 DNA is TGTGCCAGCAGTTCCCGCTCAACAGATGGCTACACCTTC. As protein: CASSSRSTDGYTF.

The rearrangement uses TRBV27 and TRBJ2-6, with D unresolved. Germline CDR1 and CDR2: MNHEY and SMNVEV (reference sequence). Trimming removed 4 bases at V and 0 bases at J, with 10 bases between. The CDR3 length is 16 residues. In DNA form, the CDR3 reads TGTGCCAGCAGTTCACTTCTAATCTCTGGGGCCAACGTCCTGACTTTC. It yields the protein CASSSLLISGANVLTF.

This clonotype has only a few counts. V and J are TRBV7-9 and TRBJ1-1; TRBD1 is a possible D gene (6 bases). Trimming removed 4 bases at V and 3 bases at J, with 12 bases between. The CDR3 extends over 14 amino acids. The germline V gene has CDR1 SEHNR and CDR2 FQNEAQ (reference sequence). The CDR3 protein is CASSSQGRDTEAFF. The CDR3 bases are TGTGCCAGCAGCTCACAGGGTCGGGACACTGAAGCTTTCTTT.